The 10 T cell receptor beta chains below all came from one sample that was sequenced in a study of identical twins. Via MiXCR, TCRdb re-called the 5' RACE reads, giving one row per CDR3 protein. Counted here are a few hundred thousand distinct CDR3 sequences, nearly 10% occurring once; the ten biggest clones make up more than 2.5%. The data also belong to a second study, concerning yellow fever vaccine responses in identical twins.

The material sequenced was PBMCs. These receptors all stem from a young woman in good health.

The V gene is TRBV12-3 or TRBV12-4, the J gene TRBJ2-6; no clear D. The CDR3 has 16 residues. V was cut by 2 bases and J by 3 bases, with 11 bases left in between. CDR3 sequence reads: CASSLLTALGANVLTF. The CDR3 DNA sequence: TGTGCCAGCAGTTTACTAACAGCCCTTGGGGCCAACGTCCTGACTTTC.

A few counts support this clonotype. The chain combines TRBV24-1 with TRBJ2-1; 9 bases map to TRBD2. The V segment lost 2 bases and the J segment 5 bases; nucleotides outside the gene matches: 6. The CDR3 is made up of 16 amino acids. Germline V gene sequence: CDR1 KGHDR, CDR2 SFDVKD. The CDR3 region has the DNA TGTGCCACCAGTGATTCTAAGGCGGGAGGGGACAATGAGCAGTTCTTC. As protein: CATSDSKAGGDNEQFF.

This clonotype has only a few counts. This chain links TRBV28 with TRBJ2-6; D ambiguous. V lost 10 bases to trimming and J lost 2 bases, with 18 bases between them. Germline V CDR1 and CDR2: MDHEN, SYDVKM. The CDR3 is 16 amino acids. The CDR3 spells CAISKAGLAGANVLTF. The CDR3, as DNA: TGTGCCATCTCAAAGGCAGGCCTGGCTGGGGCCAACGTCCTGACTTTC.

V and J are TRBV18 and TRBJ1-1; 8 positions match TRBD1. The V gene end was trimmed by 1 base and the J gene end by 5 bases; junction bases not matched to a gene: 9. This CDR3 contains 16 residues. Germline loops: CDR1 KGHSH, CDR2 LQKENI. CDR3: CASSPQGDHRGTEAFF. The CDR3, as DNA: TGTGCCAGCTCACCACAAGGGGACCACAGGGGGACTGAAGCTTTCTTT.

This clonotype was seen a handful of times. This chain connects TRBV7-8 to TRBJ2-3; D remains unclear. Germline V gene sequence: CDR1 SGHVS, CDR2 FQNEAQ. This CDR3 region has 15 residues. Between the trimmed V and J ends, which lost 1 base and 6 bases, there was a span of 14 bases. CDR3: CASSLGANLLDTQYF. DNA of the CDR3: TGTGCCAGCAGCTTAGGCGCGAATCTATTGGATACGCAGTATTTT.

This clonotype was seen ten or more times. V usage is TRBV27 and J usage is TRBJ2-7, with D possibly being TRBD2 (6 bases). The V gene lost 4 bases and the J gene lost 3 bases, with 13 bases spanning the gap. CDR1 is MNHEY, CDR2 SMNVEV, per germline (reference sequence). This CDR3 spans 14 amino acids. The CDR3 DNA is TGTGCCAGCAGTTCCCGGGGTAGCGGCTACGAGCAGTACTTC. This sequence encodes CASSSRGSGYEQYF.

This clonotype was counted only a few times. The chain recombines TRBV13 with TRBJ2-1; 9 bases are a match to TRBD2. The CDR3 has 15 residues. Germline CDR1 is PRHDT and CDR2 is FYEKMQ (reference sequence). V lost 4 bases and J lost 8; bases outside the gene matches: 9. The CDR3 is CASSSGGGVSDEQFF. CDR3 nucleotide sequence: TGTGCCAGCAGCTCCGGCGGGGGGGTAAGCGATGAGCAGTTCTTC.

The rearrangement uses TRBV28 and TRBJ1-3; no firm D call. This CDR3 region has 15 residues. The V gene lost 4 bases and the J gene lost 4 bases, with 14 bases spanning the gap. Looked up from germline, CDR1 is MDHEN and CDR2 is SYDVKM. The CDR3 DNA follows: TGTGCCAGCAGTTCAACCTCGGGGTTGGGAAACACCATATATTTT. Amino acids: CASSSTSGLGNTIYF. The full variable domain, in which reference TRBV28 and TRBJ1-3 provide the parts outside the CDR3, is DVKVTQSSRYLVKRTGEKVFLECVQDMDHENMFWYRQDPGLGLRLIYFSYDVKMKEKGDIPEGYSVSREKKERFSLILESASTNQTSMYLCASSSTSGLGNTIYFGEGSWLTVV.

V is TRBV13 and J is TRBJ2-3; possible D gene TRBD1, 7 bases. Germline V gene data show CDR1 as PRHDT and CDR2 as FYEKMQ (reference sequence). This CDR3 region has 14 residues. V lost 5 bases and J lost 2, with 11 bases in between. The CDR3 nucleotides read TGTGCCAGCAGCGCGGGACAGCTCACAGATACGCAGTATTTT. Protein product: CASSAGQLTDTQYF.

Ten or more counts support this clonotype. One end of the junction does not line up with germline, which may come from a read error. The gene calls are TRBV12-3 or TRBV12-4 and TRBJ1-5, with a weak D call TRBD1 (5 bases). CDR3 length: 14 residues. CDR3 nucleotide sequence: TGCGCAATTGGACAACAAGCTGTCGGTCAGCCCCAGCATTTT. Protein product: CAIGQQAVGQPQHF.